Each of the 3 T cell receptor beta chains below was sequenced from the same sample in a study of blood T cell repertoires in COVID-19 (dated by TCRdb to the early 2020s). The method behind the library was the immunoSEQ multiplex PCR assay. As stored in TCRdb, this immuneACCESS dataset retains in-frame rearrangements with V and J assigned. A fraction of the clones does not appear; measured against another copy, unresolved V genes explain less than half of the discrepancy, and the remainder lacks a known reason. This sample lists about 30,000 clones; 92% were detected once. The ten largest clones add up to 2% to 2.5% of the sample. Input material: peripheral blood. These receptors came from a man between 45 and 60 years old with active COVID-19.

Concerning this clone: Other DNA sequences from this sample encode an identical CDR3 as well. This sequence joins TRBV27 and TRBJ2-7; tentative D call: TRBD1 (6 bases). Trimming cost V 5 bases and J 1 base, with 9 bases left between them. The CDR3 has 13 amino acids. Germline assignment: CDR1 MNHEY and CDR2 SMNVEV (reference sequence). CDR3 region: CASSTGTSYEQYF. DNA for the CDR3: TGTGCCAGCAGTACCGGGACATCCTACGAGCAGTACTTC.

The chain couples TRBV15 to TRBJ2-5, with 7 positions matching TRBD1. This CDR3 region has 16 residues. V shed 5 bases, J shed 5 bases, and the junction held 14 bases outside the gene matches. The germline V gene encodes CDR1 LNHNV and CDR2 YYDKDF (reference sequence). CDR3 DNA sequence: TGTGCCACCAGCCCCCCAGGGGGAGCTAGCCTGGAGACCCAGTACTTC. Translated, it gives CATSPPGGASLETQYF.

The chain recombines TRBV3-1 (or the pseudogene TRBV3-2) with TRBJ2-3; possibly TRBD2 for D (6 bases). Germline values: CDR1 LGHDT, CDR2 YNNKEL (reference sequence). V lost 2 bases to trimming and J lost 3 bases, with 12 bases between them. The CDR3 spans 15 residues. The DNA of the CDR3 is TGTGCCAGCAGCCAACACGCCGGGGGAACAGATACGCAGTATTTT. As protein: CASSQHAGGTDTQYF.